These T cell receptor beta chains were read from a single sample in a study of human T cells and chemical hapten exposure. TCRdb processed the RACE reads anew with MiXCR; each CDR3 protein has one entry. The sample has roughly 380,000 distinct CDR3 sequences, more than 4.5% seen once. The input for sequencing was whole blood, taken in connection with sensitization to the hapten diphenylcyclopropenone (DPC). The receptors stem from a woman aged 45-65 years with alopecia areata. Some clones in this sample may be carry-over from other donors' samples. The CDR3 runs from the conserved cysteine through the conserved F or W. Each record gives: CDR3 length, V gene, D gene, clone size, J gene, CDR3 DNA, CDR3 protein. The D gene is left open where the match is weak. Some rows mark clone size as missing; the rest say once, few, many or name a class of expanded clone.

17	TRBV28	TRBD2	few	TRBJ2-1	TGTGCCAGCAGTTTCGGACTAGCGGGAAGTTCCTACAATGAGCAGTTCTTC	CASSFGLAGSSYNEQFF
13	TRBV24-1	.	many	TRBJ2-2	TGTGCCACCAGAGAGGGGAACACCGGGGAGCTGTTTTTT	CATREGNTGELFF
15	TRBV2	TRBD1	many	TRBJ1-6	TGTGCCAGCAGTGAGAGGGGACAGGGGAATTCACCCCTCCACTTT	CASSERGQGNSPLHF
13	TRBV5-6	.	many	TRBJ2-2	TGTGCCAGCAGCTTGGCCCATACCGGGGAGCTGTTTTTT	CASSLAHTGELFF
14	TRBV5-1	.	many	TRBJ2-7	TGCGCCAGCAGCCCGAGCCTTGGGGCCTACGAGCAGTACTTC	CASSPSLGAYEQYF
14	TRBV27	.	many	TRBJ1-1	TGTGCCAGCAGTTTAGGGACACCCAACACTGAAGCTTTCTTT	CASSLGTPNTEAFF
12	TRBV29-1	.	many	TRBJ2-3	TGCAGCGTTGAACTACTCACAGATACGCAGTATTTT	CSVELLTDTQYF
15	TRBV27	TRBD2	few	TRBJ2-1	TGTGCCAGCAGCTCAGCGGGGGAACCGAACAATGAGCAGTTCTTC	CASSSAGEPNNEQFF
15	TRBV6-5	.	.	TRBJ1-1	TGTGCCAGCACTATGACGGCAAATACGAACACTGAAGCTTTCTTT	CASTMTANTNTEAFF
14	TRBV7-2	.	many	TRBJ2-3	TGTGCCAGCAGTTTAGTGGGAAGCACAGATACGCAGTATTTT	CASSLVGSTDTQYF
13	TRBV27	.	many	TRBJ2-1	TGTGCCAGCAGTTCATACAGGGACAATGAGCAGTTCTTC	CASSSYRDNEQFF
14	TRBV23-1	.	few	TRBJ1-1	TGCGCCAGCAGTCCCCATGGGGGGTGCACTGAAGCTTTCTTT	CASSPHGGCTEAFF
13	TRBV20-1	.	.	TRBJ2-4	TGCAGTGCTAGAGTACAGGGCCCAAACATTCAGTACTTC	CSARVQGPNIQYF
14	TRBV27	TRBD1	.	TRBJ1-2	TGTGCCAGTGCTGGTCAGGGGGCTCTGTATGGCTACACCTTC	CASAGQGALYGYTF
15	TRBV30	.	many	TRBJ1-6	TGTGCCTGGAGTGGAATAAACTCCTATAATTCACCCCTCCACTTT	CAWSGINSYNSPLHF
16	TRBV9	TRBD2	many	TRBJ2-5	TGTGCCAGCAGCGGTGAACTAGCGGGGGGGCTGGAGACCCAGTACTTC	CASSGELAGGLETQYF
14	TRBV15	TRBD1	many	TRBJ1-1	TGTGCCACCAGCGGGGACAGGGGTCGTACTGAAGCTTTCTTT	CATSGDRGRTEAFF
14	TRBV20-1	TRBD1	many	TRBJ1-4	TGCAGTGCTCGTGAGGGGGCAGCTAATGAAAAACTGTTTTTT	CSAREGAANEKLFF
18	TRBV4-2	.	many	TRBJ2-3	TGTGCCAGCAGCCAAGAATGGGAACAGGGAGCCCGCACAGATACGCAGTATTTT	CASSQEWEQGARTDTQYF
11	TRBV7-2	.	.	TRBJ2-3	TGTGCCAGCAGCGAGGGTAGTACGCAGTATTTT	CASSEGSTQYF
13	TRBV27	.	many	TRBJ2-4	TGTGCCAGCAGTTTAAATAGCGTGAACATTCAGTACTTC	CASSLNSVNIQYF
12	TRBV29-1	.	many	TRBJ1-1	TGCAGCGTTGAAGCCGAGGGGGGGAGTGCTTTCTTT	CSVEAEGGSAFF
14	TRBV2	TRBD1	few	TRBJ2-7	TGTGCCAGCAGTGGGACAGGGGAACCCCTCGAGCAGTACTTC	CASSGTGEPLEQYF
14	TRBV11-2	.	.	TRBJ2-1	TGTGCCAGCAGCTTAGAAGCGGCTTACAATGTGCAGTTCTTC	CASSLEAAYNVQFF